Each of the 11 T cell receptor beta chains below was sequenced from the same sample in a study of cytomegalovirus exposure and HLA in healthy donors. PCR used 60 Vbeta primers and 13 Jbeta primers. Profiling relied on immunoSEQ multiplex PCR, and the TCRdb table lists in-frame clones only, not all of them. The top ten clones hold 1.5% to 2% of a sample with roughly 200,000 clones, just over 75% of them seen once. The sequencing input was PBMCs. These receptors all come from a young man in good health and CMV-seronegative.

The table lists this clone with a count of one. V and J are TRBV9 and TRBJ1-4; 7 nucleotides align to TRBD1. The CDR3 is 16 residues long. The germline gives CDR1 SGDLS, CDR2 YYNGEE. Losses at the gene ends were 2 bases for V and 3 bases for J; bases not matched to a gene: 7. The CDR3 bases are TGTGCCAGCAGCGTGGTACCGGGACAGTCTAATGAAAAACTGTTTTTT. This encodes CASSVVPGQSNEKLFF.

The chain couples TRBV5-1 to TRBJ2-1; 13 bases line up with TRBD2. Trimming cost V 4 bases and J 7 bases; bases outside gene matches: 8. Germline assignment: CDR1 SGHRS and CDR2 YFSETQ. The CDR3 totals 16 residues. The CDR3 spells CASSRLAGGGANEQFF. CDR3 nucleotide sequence: TGCGCCAGCAGCCGACTAGCGGGAGGAGGGGCGAATGAGCAGTTCTTC.

The J gene is TRBJ1-2, the V gene TRBV5-4, with D tentatively TRBD1 (6 bases). The CDR3 is 14 residues long. Trimming took off 4 bases at V and 4 bases at J, with 14 bases between the two ends. The germline gives CDR1 SGHNT, CDR2 YYREEE (reference sequence). The DNA of the CDR3 is TGTGCCAGCAGCCCCTCAGGGGATCTCTATGGCTACACCTTC. This encodes CASSPSGDLYGYTF.

The sample holds one count of this clone. The rearrangement uses TRBV9 and TRBJ2-3, with D maybe TRBD2 (5 bases). V was trimmed by 0 bases and J by 2 bases, leaving 10 bases between them. Germline V CDR1 and CDR2: SGDLS, YYNGEE. This CDR3 comprises 15 residues. This CDR3 is CASSVGTPHTDTQYF. The CDR3 bases are TGTGCCAGCAGCGTAGGGACTCCACACACAGATACGCAGTATTTT.

In this sample, this clone turned up once. The J gene is TRBJ1-1, the V gene TRBV7-6, with D possibly being TRBD1 (5 bases). Germline V gene sequence: CDR1 SGHVS, CDR2 FNYEAQ. CDR3 size: 16 residues. V was pared by 4 bases and J by 0 bases, with 15 bases between. CDR3 DNA: TGTGCCAGCAGCTCCGGGGGGGGACGGATGAACACTGAAGCTTTCTTT. Translated, it gives CASSSGGGRMNTEAFF.

CDR3 loop: CASSSRGNFDNEQFF. CDR3 coding DNA: TGTGCCAGCAGTTCACGCGGGAACTTTGACAATGAGCAGTTCTTC. The rearrangement links TRBV27 to TRBJ2-1, with a possible D match to TRBD2 (6 bases). CDR3 length: 15 residues. V dropped 4 bases and J dropped 5 bases, with 15 bases sitting between them. The V gene's germline CDR1 is MNHEY and CDR2 SMNVEV (reference sequence).

This chain uses TRBV6-1 with TRBJ1-6; D is undetermined. CDR3 size: 16 residues. The ends were cut back, 0 bases at V and 8 bases at J, with 14 bases in the middle. Germline V gene data show CDR1 as MNHNS and CDR2 as SASEGT. CDR3 loop: CASSEARQPRHSPLHF. CDR3 nucleotides: TGTGCCAGCAGTGAAGCGCGGCAGCCCCGGCATTCACCCCTCCACTTT.

The rearrangement uses TRBV5-4 and TRBJ1-3; D unclear. V was pared by 6 bases and J by 1 base, with 14 bases between. There are 15 residues in the CDR3. Looked up from germline, CDR1 is SGHNT and CDR2 is YYREEE (reference sequence). CDR3 in DNA: TGTGCCAGCAAATCGACTTGGCCATCTGGAAACACCATATATTTT. This encodes CASKSTWPSGNTIYF.

The chain carries TRBV28 and TRBJ1-5; 7 bases line up with TRBD1. The CDR3 consists of 14 residues. V dropped 8 bases and J dropped 4; count of bases not matched to a gene: 8. Looked up from germline, CDR1 is MDHEN and CDR2 is SYDVKM. CDR3 amino acids: CASRATGFNQPQHF. The CDR3 bases are TGTGCCAGCCGCGCGACAGGGTTTAATCAGCCCCAGCATTTT. Full variable domain (outside the CDR3, taken from reference TRBV28 and TRBJ1-5): DVKVTQSSRYLVKRTGEKVFLECVQDMDHENMFWYRQDPGLGLRLIYFSYDVKMKEKGDIPEGYSVSREKKERFSLILESASTNQTSMYLCASRATGFNQPQHFGDGTRLSIL.

The rearrangement joins TRBV28 to TRBJ2-1; D is perhaps TRBD1 (5 bases). There are 15 residues in the CDR3. Trimming took 5 bases from V and 5 from J, leaving 16 bases between them. CDR1 and CDR2 from the germline V gene are MDHEN and SYDVKM. DNA for the CDR3: TGTGCCAGCAGTACTACAATAGACAGTAACAATGAGCAGTTCTTC. Translation gives CASSTTIDSNNEQFF.

The chain combines TRBV5-1 with TRBJ2-3, with TRBD2 as a possible D gene (6 bases). V lost 2 bases and J 2 bases, leaving 24 bases between the germline ends. The CDR3 extends over 19 amino acids. From germline, CDR1 is SGHRS and CDR2 YFSETQ. CDR3 loop: CASSLMGRLGGFFTDTQYF. CDR3 DNA sequence: TGCGCCAGCAGCTTAATGGGGAGGTTGGGAGGCTTCTTCACAGATACGCAGTATTTT.